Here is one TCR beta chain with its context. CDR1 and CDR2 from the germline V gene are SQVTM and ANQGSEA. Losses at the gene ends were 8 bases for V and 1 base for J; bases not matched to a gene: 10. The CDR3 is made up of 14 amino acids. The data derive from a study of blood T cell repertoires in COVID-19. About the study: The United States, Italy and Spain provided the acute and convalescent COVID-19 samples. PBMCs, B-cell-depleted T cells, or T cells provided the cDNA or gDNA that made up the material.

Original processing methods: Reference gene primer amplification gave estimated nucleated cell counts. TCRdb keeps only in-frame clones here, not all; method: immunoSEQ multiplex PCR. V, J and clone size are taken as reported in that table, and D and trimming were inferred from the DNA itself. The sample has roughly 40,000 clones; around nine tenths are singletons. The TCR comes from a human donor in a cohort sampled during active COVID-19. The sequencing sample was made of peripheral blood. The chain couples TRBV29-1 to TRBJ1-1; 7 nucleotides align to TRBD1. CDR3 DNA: TGCAGCTCACAATCAGGGGGGAGGAACACTGAAGCTTTCTTT. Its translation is CSSQSGGRNTEAFF.